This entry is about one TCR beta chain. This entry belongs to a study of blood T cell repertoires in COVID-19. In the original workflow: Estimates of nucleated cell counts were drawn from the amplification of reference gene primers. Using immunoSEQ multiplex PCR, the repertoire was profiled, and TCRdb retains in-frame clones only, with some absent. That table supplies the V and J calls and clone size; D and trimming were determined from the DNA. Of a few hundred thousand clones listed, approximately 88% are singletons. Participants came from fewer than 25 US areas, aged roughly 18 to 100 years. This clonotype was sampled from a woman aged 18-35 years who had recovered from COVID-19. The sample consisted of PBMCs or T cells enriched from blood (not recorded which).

The CDR3 nucleotides are TGTGCCAGCAGTTTAAGGGGCCACGGCTACACCTTC. Translating gives CASSLRGHGYTF. V gene TRBV27 combines with J gene TRBJ1-2, with a tentative D call TRBD1 (5 bases). V gave up 2 bases and J gave up 8 bases, with 9 bases separating them. This CDR3 is built from 12 residues. CDR1 is MNHEY, CDR2 SMNVEV, per germline (reference sequence).